This T cell receptor (beta chain) stems from a study of blood T cell repertoires in COVID-19. The germline V gene encodes CDR1 KGHDR and CDR2 SFDVKD. This CDR3 spans 14 amino acids. Trimming shortened V by 4 bases and J by 5 bases, and 11 bases separated the two germline ends. The table came from immunoSEQ multiplex PCR; TCRdb's copy has only in-frame clones and leaves some out. The sample consists of about 100,000 clones, approximately 90% of them appearing once. The sample was peripheral blood. This TCR was sampled from a human donor with active COVID-19. The donor label of this sample is uncertain. The rearrangement links TRBV24-1 to TRBJ2-1; D remains unclear. The DNA of the CDR3 is TGTGCCACCAGTGACCCCGACTTAAACAATGAGCAGTTCTTC. Translation gives CATSDPDLNNEQFF.